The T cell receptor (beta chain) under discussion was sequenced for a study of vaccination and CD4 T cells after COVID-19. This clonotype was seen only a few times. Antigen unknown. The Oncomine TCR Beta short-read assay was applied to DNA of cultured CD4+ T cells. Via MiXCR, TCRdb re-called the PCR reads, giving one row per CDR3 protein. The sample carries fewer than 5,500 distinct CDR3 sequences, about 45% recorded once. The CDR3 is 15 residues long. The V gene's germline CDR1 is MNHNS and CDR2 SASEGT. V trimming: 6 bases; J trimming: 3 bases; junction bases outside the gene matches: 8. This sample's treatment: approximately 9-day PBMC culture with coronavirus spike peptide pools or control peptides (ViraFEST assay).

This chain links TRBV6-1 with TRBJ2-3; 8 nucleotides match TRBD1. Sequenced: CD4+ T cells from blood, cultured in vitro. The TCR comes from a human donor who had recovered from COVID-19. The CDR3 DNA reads TGTGCCAGCAGATTCCAGGGGGCTAGGACAGATACGCAGTATTTT. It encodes CASRFQGARTDTQYF.